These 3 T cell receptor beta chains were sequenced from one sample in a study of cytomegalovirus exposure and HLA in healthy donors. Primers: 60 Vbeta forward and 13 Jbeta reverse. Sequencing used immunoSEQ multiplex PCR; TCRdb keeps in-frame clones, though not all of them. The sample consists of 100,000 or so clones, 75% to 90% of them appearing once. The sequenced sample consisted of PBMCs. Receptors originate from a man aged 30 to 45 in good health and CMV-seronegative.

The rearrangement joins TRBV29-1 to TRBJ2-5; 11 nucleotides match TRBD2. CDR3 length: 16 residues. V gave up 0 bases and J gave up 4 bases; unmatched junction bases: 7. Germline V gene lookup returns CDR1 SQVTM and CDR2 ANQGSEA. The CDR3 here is CSVEDRLAGGLETQYF. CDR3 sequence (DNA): TGCAGCGTTGAAGATCGCCTAGCGGGGGGTTTAGAGACCCAGTACTTC.

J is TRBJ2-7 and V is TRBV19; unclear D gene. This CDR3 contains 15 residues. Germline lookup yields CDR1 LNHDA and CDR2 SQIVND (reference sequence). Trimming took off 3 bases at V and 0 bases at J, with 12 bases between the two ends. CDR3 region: CASSIETESSYEQYF. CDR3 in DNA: TGTGCCAGTAGTATCGAAACGGAGAGCTCCTACGAGCAGTACTTC.

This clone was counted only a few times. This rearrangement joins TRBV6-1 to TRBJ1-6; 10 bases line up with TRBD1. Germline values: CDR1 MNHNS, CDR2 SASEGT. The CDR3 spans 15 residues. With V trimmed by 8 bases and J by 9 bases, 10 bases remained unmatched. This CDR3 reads CASDTGGQGFSPLHF. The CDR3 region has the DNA TGTGCCAGCGATACCGGGGGACAGGGGTTTTCACCCCTCCACTTT.